Each of the 4 T cell receptor beta chains below was sequenced from the same sample in a study of T-cell memory formation after mild COVID-19. TCRdb re-analysed the 5' RACE reads in MiXCR, keeping a single row per CDR3 protein. Found here are hundreds of thousands of distinct CDR3 sequences, over 15% of them singletons; the top ten hold around 12%. Source material: PBMCs or a T cell subset sorted from them (not recorded which). These receptor sequences come from an adult woman who had mild COVID-19 (a few samples of this study predate the infection). Cell type and time point are not known.

This clonotype was counted ten times or more. The V and J genes are TRBV7-3 and TRBJ2-2; D is perhaps TRBD1 or TRBD2 (5 bases each). V lost 0 bases and J lost 2, with 7 bases in between. CDR1 is SGHTA and CDR2 is FQGTGA in the germline V gene. This CDR3 is 15 amino acids long. The CDR3 DNA reads TGTGCCAGCAGCTTAACTGGGGGAAACACCGGGGAGCTGTTTTTT. Its protein product is CASSLTGGNTGELFF.

This clonotype was observed many times. The genes are TRBV19 and TRBJ2-7, with D perhaps matching TRBD1 or TRBD2 (5 bases each). Germline lookup yields CDR1 LNHDA and CDR2 SQIVND (reference sequence). This CDR3 spans 14 amino acids. V was trimmed by 3 bases and J by 4 bases, leaving 13 bases between them. The CDR3 region has the DNA TGTGCCAGTAGTATTGGGCAGGGAGAATACGAGCAGTACTTC. Its translation is CASSIGQGEYEQYF.

This clonotype was seen only a few times. The chain employs TRBV12-3 or TRBV12-4 and TRBJ1-5; TRBD1 is a possible D gene (6 bases). This CDR3 region has 15 residues. Trimming took off 5 bases at V and 7 bases at J, with 18 bases between the two ends. The CDR3, as DNA: TGTGCCAGCAGTATGGGCCTTGTGGGGGGCCAGCCCCAGCATTTT. This codes for CASSMGLVGGQPQHF.

As regards this clonotype: The CDR3 carries no conserved terminal phenylalanine or tryptophan, so it likely arises from a read error. This chain joins TRBV20-1 and TRBJ2-1, with 11 bases lining up with TRBD2. Trimming cost V 3 bases and J 10 bases; bases outside gene matches: 11. The CDR3 is 15 amino acids. CDR1 DFQATT and CDR2 SNEGSKA come from the germline V gene (reference sequence). CDR3 bases: TGCAGTGCTAGCAAGCGGACTAGCGGGCTTTACGAGCAGTTCCTC. This codes for CSASKRTSGLYEQFL.